The 8 T cell receptor beta chains listed next were all sequenced from one sample in a study of early T cells in non-severe SARS-CoV-2 infection. One entry per CDR3 protein results from TCRdb running MiXCR on the 5' RACE reads. The table shows 35,000 to 55,000 distinct CDR3 sequences, with about a quarter occurring only once. The sequencing used whole blood, collected at baseline. The receptors were gathered from an adult who was a healthcare worker with PCR-confirmed SARS-CoV-2 infection or an uninfected control (not recorded which).

This clonotype has at least ten counts. The chain recombines TRBV14 with TRBJ2-7, with 16 bases identical to TRBD2. V was clipped by 4 bases and J by 5 bases; unmatched bases: 11. CDR3 size: 18 residues. Germline V gene lookup returns CDR1 SGHDN and CDR2 FVKESK. The CDR3, as DNA: TGTGCCAGCAGCCTCAACCCGGGACTAGCGGGGGGGAAACACGAGCAGTACTTC. This translates into CASSLNPGLAGGKHEQYF.

The chain has TRBV20-1 and TRBJ2-7, with D possibly being TRBD1 or TRBD2 (6 bases each). Germline CDR1 DFQATT, CDR2 SNEGSKA (reference sequence). CDR3 length: 15 amino acids. Trimming shortened V by 0 bases and J by 1 base, and 13 bases separated the two germline ends. The CDR3, as DNA: TGCAGTGCTAGAGATCGGAGGGGGGTATCCTACGAGCAGTACTTC. This codes for CSARDRRGVSYEQYF.

The V call is TRBV29-1, the J call TRBJ2-7; D might be TRBD1 (6 bases). CDR1 is SQVTM and CDR2 is ANQGSEA in the germline V gene. The V end lost 6 bases, the J end lost 5 bases, and 14 bases lay between the germline ends. The CDR3 runs 12 residues. CDR3: CSVSRDTNEQYF. The CDR3 DNA is TGCAGCGTCTCCCGGGACACCAACGAGCAGTACTTC.

This chain joins TRBV20-1 and TRBJ2-5; a possible D gene is TRBD2 (5 bases). Germline V lookup: CDR1 DFQATT, CDR2 SNEGSKA (reference sequence). CDR3 size: 14 residues. The V end was cut by 3 bases, the J end by 3 bases, with 14 bases between. In DNA, the CDR3 is TGCAGTGCTAGCCCCCCGAGGGTTAAAGAGACCCAGTACTTC. The encoded protein is CSASPPRVKETQYF.

This clonotype was detected ten times or more. This chain links TRBV12-3 or TRBV12-4 with TRBJ2-3, with 8 bases that match TRBD2. The CDR3 is made up of 15 amino acids. V lost 3 bases to trimming and J lost 4 bases; unmatched junction nucleotides: 6. The CDR3 reads CASSFAGGRADTQYF. CDR3 sequence (DNA): TGTGCCAGCAGTTTCGCGGGGGGCCGGGCAGATACGCAGTATTTT.

CDR3 residues: CSAEAGGHNEQFF. CDR3 sequence (DNA): TGCAGTGCTGAGGCGGGGGGGCACAATGAGCAGTTCTTC. The rearrangement uses TRBV20-1 and TRBJ2-1; 9 nucleotides line up with TRBD2. The CDR3 sequence is 13 residues long. Germline V gene lookup returns CDR1 DFQATT and CDR2 SNEGSKA (reference sequence). Trimming cost V 5 bases and J 5 bases; bases outside gene matches: 4.

This clonotype was seen a few times. This rearrangement joins TRBV5-1 to TRBJ2-7; possibly TRBD2 for D (5 bases). The CDR3 spans 14 residues. V dropped 4 bases and J dropped 0 bases, with 11 bases sitting between them. Germline V CDR1 and CDR2: SGHRS, YFSETQ. CDR3 in DNA: TGCGCCAGCAGCCGGGATCCTTCCTCCTACGAGCAGTACTTC. It specifies CASSRDPSSYEQYF.

This clonotype was detected only a few times. The chain has TRBV9 and TRBJ2-2; 12 bases map to TRBD2. V shed 5 bases, J shed 3 bases, and the junction held 5 bases outside the gene matches. Germline CDR1 reads SGDLS; CDR2 reads YYNGEE. There are 16 residues in the CDR3. The CDR3 bases are TGTGCCAGCAGTGCTAGCGGGGGGGCCCACACCGGGGAGCTGTTTTTT. Protein product: CASSASGGAHTGELFF.